This TCR beta chain stems from a study of blood T cells in healthy people across ages (dated by TCRdb to the mid-2010s). Some background on the complete study: Template switching captured roughly one uniquely barcoded TCR beta cDNA molecule per two T cells in model experiments. To track age-related changes in TCR beta repertoire diversity, the study relied on deep sequencing normalized with unique cDNA molecular identifiers. The donors were split into four age groups: young (average around 15 years), middle-aged (39), aged (approximately 60) and long-lived (approximately 80). To avoid experimental bias, donors of different ages were randomly spread across the sequencing lanes. Using the same blood draw, the study looked at two additional independent replicas of 1 million unique cDNA reads for two donors, one aged 18 to 30 and the other aged 80 or older. Points the paper makes about the study in general: Estimates of total diversity based on one million sequenced T cells were considered lower bounds and underestimates. Because the CMV infection status of the donors was unknown, age-related changes in expanded clonotypes may potentially have been confounded. Observed TCR beta diversity correlated strongly with the percentage of naive T cells measured by flow cytometry. Observed TCR beta diversity per million T cells fell roughly linearly with age, and a significant reduction was already apparent by age approximately 40. Because profiling used bulk unsorted PBMCs, naive and antigen-experienced compartments could not be compared conclusively. Compared with the aged group, the long-lived group had more naive CD4+ T cells, fewer expanded clones and increased TCR diversity, suggesting age selection.

For this clonotype: There is no known antigen for this receptor. Qualities for individual bases were not recorded, and no much larger clone is one base off.

Libraries were built with 5' RACE. The reads were generated on an Illumina HiSeq 2500. The second PCR ran for about 6 to 11 cycles and used a J-beta primer mix along with a sample-barcoded 5' primer. Each TCR beta cDNA molecule received a unique molecular identifier from a template-switch 5' adaptor carrying 12 random nucleotides. At least 3 million CDR3-containing paired-end reads were obtained from each sample. First-strand cDNA was synthesized from all RNA with the Mint cDNA synthesis kit, primed by a TRBC-specific oligonucleotide. After uracil-DNA glycosylase treatment, a first 18-cycle PCR used universal primers M1SS and BC2_uni_R on all cDNA. Processing in the source paper ran as follows. For normalization, 1 million high-quality reads, each with a distinct molecular identifier, were randomly selected from each sample. Reads sharing molecular identifiers were discarded rather than binned into consensus sequences. MiTCR, set to a Q25 quality threshold and the strictest error-elimination algorithm, was used for CDR3 identification, clonotype clustering and error correction. A nonparametric unseen species model with Euler transformation was used to estimate lower-bound total TCR beta diversity. TCRdb reran the public reads through fastp at Q25 and MiXCR, keeping productive beta chains. Every CDR3 protein is listed once, alongside the most common genes and DNA of its rows. TCRdb, rather than the study authors, made the V and J calls. Within this sample are 1.5 million to 2 million distinct CDR3 sequences, with 28% of them counted one time only. Together, the top ten hold less than 9.5% of the sample.

Systemically healthy Caucasian individuals from Russia, some 38 in total and aged roughly 6 to 95 years, were included as donors. Ten milliliters of peripheral blood were drawn from each donor into EDTA-treated Vacutainer tubes. Ficoll-Paque density-gradient centrifugation was used to isolate PBMCs, with at least 7 million per sample. Trizol reagent was used to extract total RNA from PBMCs, with at least 5 micrograms per sample. Naive CD45RAhigh/CD27high T cell percentages were measured by flow cytometry on a PBMC aliquot from every donor. Inclusive of the bounding cysteine and phenylalanine, the CDR3 is 16 residues long. Only CDR3 DNA is held: 48 bases, read in frame from base 1. Trimming takes 4 bases off V and 0 bases off J; junction bases not matched to a gene: 8. The germline V gene supplies CDR1 SGDLS and CDR2 YYNGEE.

The material sequenced was blood. Recombination connected TRBV9 to TRBJ2-3, with 7 central nucleotides matching TRBD1. This TCR derives from a woman in her twenties or thirties in good health. The base sequence is TGTGCCAGCAGCTTAGGGACAGCGCTAAGCACAGATACGCAGTATTTT. Translated, it gives CASSLGTALSTDTQYF. This CDR3, with the reference TRBV9 and TRBJ2-3 proteins standing in past its ends, gives the full variable domain DSGVTQTPKHLITATGQRVTLRCSPRSGDLSVYWYQQSLDQGLQFLIQYYNGEERAKGNILERFSAQQFPDLHSELNLSSLELGDSALYFCASSLGTALSTDTQYFGPGTRLTVL.